Listed below are T cell receptor beta chains from one sample, sequenced in a study of blood T cell repertoires in COVID-19. Produced via immunoSEQ multiplex PCR; TCRdb's table is partial and in-frame only. The sample lists around 170,000 clones, approximately 80% occurring once. Sequencing was done on a sample of PBMCs or T cells enriched from blood (not recorded which). The receptor set was obtained from a man in his 60s who had been exposed to COVID-19. The CDR3 runs from the conserved cysteine through the conserved F or W. Not every row has a clone size; where given, it reads once, few, many or a size class.

size	J	V	CDR3
medium-sized	TRBJ2-7	TRBV27	CASSFGLAGASYEQYF
few	TRBJ1-5	TRBV19	CASNPAGLSQPQHF
NA	TRBJ1-2	TRBV6-5	CASTARGTGNYGYTF
NA	TRBJ1-6	TRBV5-6	CASSLSSYNSPLHF
NA	TRBJ1-1	TRBV2	CASSVLTLGTEAFF
NA	TRBJ2-2	TRBV5-6	CASSRWTADTGELFF
NA	TRBJ1-3	TRBV30	CAWISTAESIYF
NA	TRBJ2-4	TRBV5-1	CASMDGTQRPKNIQYF
NA	TRBJ1-1	TRBV4-1	CASSQDGGAGTGRAFF
NA	TRBJ2-3	TRBV19	CASSIGLATDTQYF
few	TRBJ2-5	TRBV2	CASSPFRQATQGPQYF
NA	TRBJ2-1	TRBV6-6	CASSYGVNEQFF
NA	TRBJ2-1	TRBV15	CATSKRFGQSSYNEQFF
NA	TRBJ2-4	TRBV9	CASSVGHQDKNIQYF
NA	TRBJ1-5	TRBV27	CASSTRSNQPQHF
NA	TRBJ2-7	TRBV19	CASSQAGGPTWEQYF
NA	TRBJ1-1	TRBV30	CAWSGTGRSEAFF
NA	TRBJ2-2	TRBV2	CASLDRGLTGELFF
NA	TRBJ1-2	TRBV19	CASRAGQGINYGYTF
NA	TRBJ2-6	TRBV7-8	CASSPRDRGSGANVLTF
NA	TRBJ2-7	TRBV5-1	CASSYTGGGPREQYF
NA	TRBJ2-1	TRBV29-1	CSVEVAGGGGEQFF
NA	TRBJ1-2	TRBV10-3	CAISEVANYGYTF
once	TRBJ2-7	TRBV27	CASRGNTGGNTYEQYF
NA	TRBJ2-3	TRBV6-5	CASNRDRVMDTQYF
once	TRBJ1-2	TRBV5-3	CARSLVPGNGYTF
NA	TRBJ2-7	TRBV5-5	CASSFDSNRGQYF
NA	TRBJ2-7	TRBV13	CASSDRGLPYEQYF
NA	TRBJ2-2	TRBV7-3	CASSLGVVGGGPGELFF
NA	TRBJ2-1	TRBV11-2	CASSLGMGGTYNEQFF
NA	TRBJ2-1	TRBV6-4	CASSGTGGYNEQFF
NA	TRBJ1-5	TRBV24-1	CATSDSGQGGQPQHF
NA	TRBJ1-4	TRBV30	CAGEDEKLFF
NA	TRBJ2-5	TRBV29-1	CSVRDRGGKETQYF
NA	TRBJ1-4	TRBV20-1	CSASPATGSKEKLFF
NA	TRBJ1-2	TRBV7-9	CASSLILSAGSVYGYTF